This TCR beta chain was recovered during a study of blood T cell repertoires in COVID-19. Study overall: The United States, Italy and Spain were the sources of the acute and convalescent COVID-19 samples.

The CDR3 is 17 amino acids. Per germline, CDR1 MNHNS and CDR2 SASEGT. V was pared by 0 bases and J by 2 bases, with 14 bases between. Enrollment of patients from Seattle took place during active infection, with longitudinal follow-up. Original analysis: Amplified reference gene primers provided the basis for estimating nucleated cell counts. Data came from immunoSEQ multiplex PCR; TCRdb stores just in-frame clones and leaves some out. The DNA was the basis for D and trimming; V, J and clone size are from that table. Of about 96,000 clones in the sample, around 90% were seen once. The TCR comes from a human donor with COVID-19, enrolled during active disease. The donor label of this sample is uncertain. V usage is TRBV6-1 and J usage is TRBJ1-5; D is undetermined. Sequenced sample: peripheral blood. The DNA of the CDR3 is TGTGCCAGCAGTGAAGCGATCTTTGAGGCCCGCAATCAGCCCCAGCATTTT. Translating gives CASSEAIFEARNQPQHF.